A single sample gave rise to the 25 T cell receptor beta chains below, sequenced in a study of blood T cell repertoires in COVID-19. Using immunoSEQ multiplex PCR, the repertoire was profiled, and TCRdb retains in-frame clones only, with some absent. Altogether hundreds of thousands of clones are present, more than 75% being singletons, with the ten largest covering around 1.6%. The sample comprised PBMCs or T cells enriched from blood (not recorded which). These TCRs come from a woman in her fifties or sixties who had recovered from COVID-19.

This clone was seen once. The CDR3 sequence: CASSQPLTSGGTYEQYF. CDR3 nucleotide sequence: TGCGCCAGCAGTCAACCTCTGACTAGCGGGGGGACCTACGAGCAGTACTTC. This chain uses TRBV23-1 with TRBJ2-7; 13 nucleotides line up with TRBD2. TRBV23-1 is filed as an ORF, its function uncertain. The J segment lost 2 bases and the V segment lost 2 bases, leaving 6 bases of the junction unmatched. The CDR3 loop spans 17 amino acids.

A word on this clone: At the DNA level, this CDR3 is encoded by other sequences in the same sample as well. The chain is built from TRBV7-2 and TRBJ1-2; 11 bases align to TRBD1. The germline V gene has CDR1 SGHTA and CDR2 FQGNSA. This CDR3 has 14 residues. The junction had 2 bases not matched to a gene; V was cut back by 1 base and J by 7 bases. The CDR3 loop is CASSLGTGGFGYTF. The CDR3 DNA sequence: TGTGCCAGCAGCTTAGGGACAGGGGGCTTTGGCTACACCTTC.

This clone was seen once. The rearrangement uses TRBV25-1 and TRBJ2-1, with 10 bases aligning to TRBD2. The CDR3 loop spans 14 amino acids. Germline V gene sequence: CDR1 MGHDK, CDR2 SYGVNS. The V and J ends lost 4 bases and 7 bases, in that order; junction bases with no gene match: 4. The CDR3 DNA is TGTGCCAGCAGTGCGGGACTAGCGCAGAATGAGCAGTTCTTC. Its protein is CASSAGLAQNEQFF.

The V and J genes are TRBV5-1 and TRBJ2-1; D is undetermined. V was cut by 1 base and J by 1 base, with 6 bases left in between. CDR3 length: 14 amino acids. Germline lookup yields CDR1 SGHRS and CDR2 YFSETQ. CDR3 DNA sequence: TGCGCCAGCAGCTTGTTCGGGTCCTACAATGAGCAGTTCTTC. Translating it yields CASSLFGSYNEQFF.

This rearrangement joins TRBV30 to TRBJ1-6; D possibly corresponds to TRBD1 (5 bases). The CDR3 covers 15 residues. The germline gives CDR1 GTSNPN, CDR2 SVGIG (reference sequence). With 6 bases removed from V and 8 bases from J, the gap between germline ends came to 20 bases. CDR3 sequence: CACPRMAGVHSPLHF. The DNA of the CDR3 is TGTGCCTGCCCCAGGATGGCGGGGGTACATTCACCCCTCCACTTT. Filled out from reference TRBV30 and TRBJ1-6, the complete variable domain reads SQTIHQWPATLVQPVGSPLSLECTVEGTSNPNLYWYRQAAGRGLQLLFYSVGIGQISSEVPQNLSASRPQDRQFILSSKKLLLSDSGFYLCACPRMAGVHSPLHFGNGTRLTVT.

This clone was detected only a few times. The rearrangement joins TRBV27 to TRBJ1-6, with D unclear. CDR3 length: 15 amino acids. Germline V gene sequence: CDR1 MNHEY, CDR2 SMNVEV (reference sequence). V dropped 0 bases and J dropped 7 bases, with 10 bases sitting between them. CDR3 protein: CASSLSQSLNSPLHF. CDR3 in DNA: TGTGCCAGCAGTTTATCACAGAGCCTAAATTCACCCCTCCACTTT.

The count of this clone is one. V usage is TRBV5-6 and J usage is TRBJ2-7, with 9 bases fitting TRBD2. The germline V gene has CDR1 SGHDT and CDR2 YYEEEE. The V and J ends lost 0 bases and 4 bases, in that order; junction bases with no gene match: 5. The CDR3 has 15 residues. The CDR3 DNA sequence: TGTGCCAGCAGCTTGGTTCTAGCGGGAAGGTACGAGCAGTACTTC. Translation gives CASSLVLAGRYEQYF.

For this clone: This sample includes further DNA sequences coding for the same CDR3. The chain couples TRBV3-1 (or the pseudogene TRBV3-2) to TRBJ1-2; 10 nucleotides match TRBD1. After removal of 4 bases from V and 7 bases from J, the junction contained 3 bases not matched to a gene. Germline lookup yields CDR1 LGHDT and CDR2 YNNKEL (reference sequence). This CDR3 spans 13 amino acids. The CDR3 DNA reads TGTGCCAGCAGCCCGGGACAGGGGCTTGGCTACACCTTC. It is translated as CASSPGQGLGYTF.

The J gene is TRBJ1-2, the V gene TRBV24-1, with TRBD1 matching 8 bases. V lost 4 bases, J lost 7 bases, and 10 bases stayed unmatched. Germline V CDR1 and CDR2: KGHDR, SFDVKD. CDR3 size: 15 residues. CDR3 sequence (DNA): TGTGCCACCAGTGACCCTGGGACAGGTCACTCTGGCTACACCTTC. Its protein is CATSDPGTGHSGYTF.

This clone was seen only once. This chain connects TRBV24-1 to TRBJ2-3, with a possible D match to TRBD2 (5 bases). The CDR3 has 12 residues. V was clipped by 7 bases and J by 1 base, with 5 bases between them. CDR1 and CDR2 from the germline V gene are KGHDR and SFDVKD. In nucleotides, the CDR3 is TGTGCCACCAGCGGGGGCACAGATACGCAGTATTTT. It specifies CATSGGTDTQYF.

The chain employs TRBV7-2 and TRBJ1-6, with 9 bases aligning to TRBD1. Germline CDR1 reads SGHTA; CDR2 reads FQGNSA. The CDR3 is made up of 15 amino acids. V lost 7 bases to trimming and J lost 5 bases; unmatched junction nucleotides: 6. This CDR3 is CASTSDRGNNSPLHF. The CDR3 nucleotides are TGTGCCAGCACCTCTGACAGGGGGAATAATTCACCCCTCCACTTT.

The V and J genes are TRBV4-2 and TRBJ2-1; D gene ambiguous. Germline values: CDR1 LGHNA, CDR2 YNFKEQ. V was clipped by 1 base and J by 6 bases, with 16 bases between them. The CDR3 consists of 16 residues. In DNA, the CDR3 is TGTGCCAGCAGCCAAGGTGCTTTGGTAGCTATCAATGAGCAGTTCTTC. Protein: CASSQGALVAINEQFF.

This chain joins TRBV6-5 and TRBJ1-6; 7 bases align to TRBD1. V lost 7 bases to trimming and J lost 8 bases; unmatched junction nucleotides: 11. Germline loops: CDR1 MNHEY, CDR2 SVGAGI. This CDR3 is 15 amino acids long. The CDR3 spells CASTAQGGMDSPLHF. CDR3 nucleotide sequence: TGTGCCAGCACAGCGCAGGGGGGCATGGATTCACCCCTCCACTTT.

This chain connects TRBV5-1 to TRBJ1-1, with 9 positions matching TRBD1. The germline CDR1 and CDR2 sequences are SGHRS and YFSETQ. The ends lost 7 bases at V and 2 bases at J; junction bases unmatched: 3. This CDR3 contains 13 residues. The CDR3: CASRTGGNTEAFF. DNA for the CDR3: TGCGCCAGCCGTACAGGGGGCAACACTGAAGCTTTCTTT.

The chain has TRBV30 and TRBJ2-7; the match to TRBD1 covers 7 bases. The CDR3 is made up of 14 amino acids. Germline lookup yields CDR1 GTSNPN and CDR2 SVGIG (reference sequence). Germline trimming cut 5 bases from V and 2 bases from J; bases unmatched to any gene: 9. CDR3 sequence: CAWVQGMSPYEQYF. CDR3 DNA: TGTGCCTGGGTACAGGGGATGAGCCCCTACGAGCAGTACTTC. Filled out from reference TRBV30 and TRBJ2-7, the complete variable domain reads SQTIHQWPATLVQPVGSPLSLECTVEGTSNPNLYWYRQAAGRGLQLLFYSVGIGQISSEVPQNLSASRPQDRQFILSSKKLLLSDSGFYLCAWVQGMSPYEQYFGPGTRLTVT.

The chain uses TRBV11-2 and TRBJ1-2; D is perhaps TRBD1 (6 bases). The CDR3 is made up of 14 amino acids. CDR1 SGHAT and CDR2 FQNNGV come from the germline V gene. The V gene lost 3 bases and the J gene lost 4 bases, with 12 bases spanning the gap. CDR3 coding DNA: TGTGCCAGCAGCTTTCAACAGGGATTCTATGGCTACACCTTC. Translated: CASSFQQGFYGYTF.

A single count supports this clone. The V and J genes are TRBV6-1 and TRBJ1-4; 9 nucleotides agree with TRBD1. This CDR3 is 16 amino acids long. J lost 4 bases, V lost 1 base, and 4 bases had no gene match. Germline values: CDR1 MNHNS, CDR2 SASEGT. CDR3 protein: CASSEGTGDGNEKLFF. In DNA, the CDR3 is TGTGCCAGCAGTGAAGGGACAGGGGACGGTAATGAAAAACTGTTTTTT.

V usage is TRBV7-2 and J usage is TRBJ1-1, with TRBD1 matching over 10 bases. Germline lookup yields CDR1 SGHTA and CDR2 FQGNSA. Trimming cost V 1 base and J 5 bases; bases outside gene matches: 7. The CDR3 runs 16 residues. CDR3 sequence (DNA): TGTGCCAGCAGCTTAGTTAGGACAGGGGGAAGGACTGAAGCTTTCTTT. Amino acids: CASSLVRTGGRTEAFF.

CDR3 in amino acids: CASSVTGTGSGNTIYF. The CDR3 region has the DNA TGCGCCAGCAGCGTGACCGGGACAGGGTCTGGAAACACCATATATTTT. This chain links TRBV5-1 with TRBJ1-3; TRBD1 aligns across 9 bases. Germline V CDR1 and CDR2: SGHRS, YFSETQ. Trimming took 4 bases from V and 1 from J; bases not matched to a gene: 6. The CDR3 has 16 amino acids.

The chain links TRBV2 to TRBJ1-5; TRBD1 might be the D (6 bases). Trimming left V 6 bases short and J 0 bases short, with 12 bases between. This CDR3 is built from 15 residues. The V gene's germline CDR1 is SNHLY and CDR2 FYNNEI. CDR3 DNA sequence: TGTGCCAGCAGAGGGACACTTTATAGCAATCAGCCCCAGCATTTT. This sequence encodes CASRGTLYSNQPQHF.

The chain carries TRBV30 and TRBJ1-4; possible D gene TRBD1, 5 bases. V was cut by 3 bases and J by 4 bases, with 9 bases left in between. CDR1 GTSNPN and CDR2 SVGIG come from the germline V gene (reference sequence). CDR3 size: 13 residues. The CDR3 sequence: CAWRGQFNEKLFF. The CDR3 region has the DNA TGTGCCTGGAGGGGGCAGTTTAATGAAAAACTGTTTTTT.

This clone was detected only once. The V call is TRBV6-1, the J call TRBJ2-7, with 8 bases fitting TRBD2. Germline V lookup: CDR1 MNHNS, CDR2 SASEGT. This CDR3 comprises 15 residues. V was clipped by 3 bases and J by 7 bases; unmatched bases: 11. The CDR3, as DNA: TGTGCCAGCAGTGAGGTGCCTAGCGGGTCATGGGAGCAGTACTTC. Translated, it gives CASSEVPSGSWEQYF.

The chain has TRBV4-1 and TRBJ2-1; the match to TRBD1 covers 7 bases. V was clipped by 6 bases and J by 8 bases; unmatched bases: 7. This CDR3 is built from 13 residues. CDR1 and CDR2 from the germline V gene are MGHRA and YSYEKL. The CDR3 DNA reads as TGCGCCAGCAGAAGGACACAGGGGCATGAGCAGTTCTTC. Its protein is CASRRTQGHEQFF.

A word on this clone: Other nucleotide sequences in the sample specify the same CDR3. The J gene is TRBJ1-2, the V gene TRBV19; D unresolved. The CDR3 totals 13 residues. V was cut by 3 bases and J by 7 bases, with 12 bases left in between. CDR1 is LNHDA, CDR2 SQIVND, per germline (reference sequence). The CDR3 loop is CASSMEGSRGYTF. CDR3 sequence (DNA): TGTGCCAGTAGTATGGAGGGATCGCGTGGCTACACCTTC. Supplemented by reference TRBV19 and TRBJ1-2, the full variable domain reads DGGITQSPKYLFRKEGQNVTLSCEQNLNHDAMYWYRQDPGQGLRLIYYSQIVNDFQKGDIAEGYSVSREKKESFPLTVTSAQKNPTAFYLCASSMEGSRGYTFGSGTRLTVV.

This clone showed up just once. CDR3 nucleotide sequence: TGTGCCAGCAGTTACGTTCCCCGCGGGAGCTCCTACAATGAGCAGTTCTTC. Translating gives CASSYVPRGSSYNEQFF. The rearrangement links TRBV6-2 or TRBV6-3 to TRBJ2-1, with 7 bases identical to TRBD2. V shed 2 bases, J shed 0 bases, and the junction held 7 bases outside the gene matches. From germline, CDR1 is MNHEY and CDR2 SVGEGT. The CDR3 is 17 residues long.